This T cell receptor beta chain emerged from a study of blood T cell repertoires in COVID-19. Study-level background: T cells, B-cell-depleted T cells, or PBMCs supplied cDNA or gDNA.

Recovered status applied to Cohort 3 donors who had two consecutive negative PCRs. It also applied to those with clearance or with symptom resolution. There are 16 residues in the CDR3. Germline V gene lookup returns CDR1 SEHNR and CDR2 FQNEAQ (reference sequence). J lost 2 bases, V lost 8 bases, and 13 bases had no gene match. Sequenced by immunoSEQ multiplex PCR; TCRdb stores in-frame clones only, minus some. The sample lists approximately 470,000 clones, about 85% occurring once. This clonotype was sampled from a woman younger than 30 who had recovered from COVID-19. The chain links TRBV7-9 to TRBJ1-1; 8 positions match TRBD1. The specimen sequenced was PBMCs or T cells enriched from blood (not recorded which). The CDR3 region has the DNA TGTGCCAGCGGACAGGGTTCAAACCGAAACAACACTGAAGCTTTCTTT. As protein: CASGQGSNRNNTEAFF.